This T cell receptor beta chain emerged from a study of regulatory T cells in long-lasting Graves disease. Time point indicated: newly diagnosed GD, antithyroid drugs for less than 3 months. Scientists built the TCR library using RNA that was extracted from PBMCs. There are many counts of this clonotype. Antigen unknown. CDR3 length: 17 residues. Germline CDR1 reads GTSNPN; CDR2 reads SVGIG (reference sequence). V lost 2 bases to trimming and J lost 0 bases; unmatched junction nucleotides: 10. To make TCR beta libraries, researchers used iRepertoire HTBI primers and Arm-PCR of CDR3 regions. MiXCR was run by TCRdb on the multiplex PCR reads, yielding one entry per CDR3 protein. This table has a few hundred thousand distinct CDR3 sequences, around an eighth appearing once. Points from the study as a whole: TRBV28, TRBJ1-2 and TRBJ2-5 emerged as the favored segments in persistent disease.

This same sample was also taken into another study, of T cells in Graves' hyperthyroidism and ophthalmopathy. From that study: An initial round of RT-PCR targeting the TCR CDR3 relied on the HTBI primer set. The model forecast ophthalmopathy, anticipating it by a median approximately 6 months before onset.

The sequencing here drew on peripheral blood mononuclear cells (PBMCs), taken at new diagnosis, from a patient treated with antithyroid drugs. The TCR originated in a man younger than 45 with Graves disease. The V call is TRBV30, the J call TRBJ2-3; 8 bases fit TRBD2. CDR3 coding DNA: TGTGCCTGGAGTTCCCTAGCGGGTCGTGCTAGCACAGATACGCAGTATTTT. Its translation: CAWSSLAGRASTDTQYF.